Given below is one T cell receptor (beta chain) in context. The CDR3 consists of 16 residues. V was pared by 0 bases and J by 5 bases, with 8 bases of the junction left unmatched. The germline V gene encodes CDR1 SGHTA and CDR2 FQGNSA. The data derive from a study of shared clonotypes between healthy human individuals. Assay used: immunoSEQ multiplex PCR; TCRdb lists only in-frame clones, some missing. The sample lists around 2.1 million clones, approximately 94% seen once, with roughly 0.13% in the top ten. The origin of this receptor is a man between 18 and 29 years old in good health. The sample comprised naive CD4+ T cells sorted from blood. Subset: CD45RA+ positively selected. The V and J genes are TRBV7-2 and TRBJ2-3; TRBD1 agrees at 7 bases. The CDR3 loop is CASSLAAGGRKDTQYF. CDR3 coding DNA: TGTGCCAGCAGCTTAGCGGCAGGGGGTCGTAAAGATACGCAGTATTTT.